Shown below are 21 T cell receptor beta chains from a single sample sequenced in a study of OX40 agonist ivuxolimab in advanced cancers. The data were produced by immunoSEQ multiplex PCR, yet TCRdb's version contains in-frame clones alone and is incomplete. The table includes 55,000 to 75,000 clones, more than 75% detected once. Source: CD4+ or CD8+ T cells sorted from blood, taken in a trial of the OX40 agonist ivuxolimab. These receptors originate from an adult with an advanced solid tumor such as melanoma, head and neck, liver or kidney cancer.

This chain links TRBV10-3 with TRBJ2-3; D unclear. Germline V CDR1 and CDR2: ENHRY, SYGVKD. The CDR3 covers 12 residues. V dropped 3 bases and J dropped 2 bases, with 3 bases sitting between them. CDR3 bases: TGTGCCATCAGTGAATTCACAGATACGCAGTATTTT. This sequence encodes CAISEFTDTQYF.

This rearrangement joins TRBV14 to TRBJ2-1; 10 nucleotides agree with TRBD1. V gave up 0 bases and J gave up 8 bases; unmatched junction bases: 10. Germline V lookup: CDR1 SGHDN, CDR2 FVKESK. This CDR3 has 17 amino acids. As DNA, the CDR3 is TGTGCCAGCAGCCAAGATCCTCGGACAGGGGGTAGGGATGAGCAGTTCTTC. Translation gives CASSQDPRTGGRDEQFF.

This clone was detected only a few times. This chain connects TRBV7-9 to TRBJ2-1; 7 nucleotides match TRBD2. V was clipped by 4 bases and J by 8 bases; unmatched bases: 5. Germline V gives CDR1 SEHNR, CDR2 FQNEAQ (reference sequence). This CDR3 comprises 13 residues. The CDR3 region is CASSSGGRDEQFF. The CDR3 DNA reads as TGTGCCAGCAGCTCGGGTGGGAGGGATGAGCAGTTCTTC. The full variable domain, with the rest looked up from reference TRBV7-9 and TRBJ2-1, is DTGVSQNPRHKITKRGQNVTFRCDPISEHNRLYWYRQTLGQGPEFLTYFQNEAQLEKSRLLSDRFSAERPKGSFSTLEIQRTEQGDSAMYLCASSSGGRDEQFFGPGTRLTVL.

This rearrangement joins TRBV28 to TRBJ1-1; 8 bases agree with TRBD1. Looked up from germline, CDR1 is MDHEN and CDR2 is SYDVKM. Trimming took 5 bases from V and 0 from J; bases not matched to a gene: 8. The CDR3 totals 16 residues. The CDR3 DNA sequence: TGTGCCAGCAGTGCGCCGGGACAGGATTTGAACACTGAAGCTTTCTTT. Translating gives CASSAPGQDLNTEAFF.

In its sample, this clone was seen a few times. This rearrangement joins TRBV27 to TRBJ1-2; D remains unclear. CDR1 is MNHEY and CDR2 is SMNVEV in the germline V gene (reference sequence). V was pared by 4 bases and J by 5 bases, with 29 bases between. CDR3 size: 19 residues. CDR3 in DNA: TGTGCCAGCAGTTCCGCCCTCTTGGCAGTTAATAAAGGGTTTTATGGCTACACCTTC. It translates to CASSSALLAVNKGFYGYTF.

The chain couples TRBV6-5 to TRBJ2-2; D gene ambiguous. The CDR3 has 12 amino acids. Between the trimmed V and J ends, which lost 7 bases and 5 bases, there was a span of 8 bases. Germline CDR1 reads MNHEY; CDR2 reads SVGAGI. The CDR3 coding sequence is TGTGCCAGCACCCTAGGGACCGGGGAGCTGTTTTTT. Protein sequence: CASTLGTGELFF.

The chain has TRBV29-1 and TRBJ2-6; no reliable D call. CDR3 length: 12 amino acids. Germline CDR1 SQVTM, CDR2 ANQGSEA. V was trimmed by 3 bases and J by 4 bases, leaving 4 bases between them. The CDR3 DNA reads TGCAGCGTTGACTTGGGGGCCAACGTCCTGACTTTC. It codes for CSVDLGANVLTF.

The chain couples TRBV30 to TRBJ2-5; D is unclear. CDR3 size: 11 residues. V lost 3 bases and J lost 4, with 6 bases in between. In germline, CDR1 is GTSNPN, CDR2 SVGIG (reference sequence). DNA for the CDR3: TGTGCCTGGAGCGCAGGAGAGACCCAGTACTTC. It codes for CAWSAGETQYF.

CDR3 amino acids: CASSLDTRPLNTEAFF. Written as DNA, the CDR3 is TGTGCCAGTAGTCTCGATACTAGACCATTGAACACTGAAGCTTTCTTT. The J gene is TRBJ1-1, the V gene TRBV19; D is unclear. This CDR3 spans 16 amino acids. V was clipped by 5 bases and J by 0 bases, with 16 bases between them. The V gene's germline CDR1 is LNHDA and CDR2 SQIVND (reference sequence).

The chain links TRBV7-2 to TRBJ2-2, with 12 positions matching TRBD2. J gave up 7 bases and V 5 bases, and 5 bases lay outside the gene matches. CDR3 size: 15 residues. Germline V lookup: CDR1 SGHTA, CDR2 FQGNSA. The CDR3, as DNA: TGTGCCAGCAGCCAGACTAGCGGGGGCGGCGGGGAGCTGTTTTTT. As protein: CASSQTSGGGGELFF. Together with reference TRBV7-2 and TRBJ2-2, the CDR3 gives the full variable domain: GAGVSQSPSNKVTEKGKDVELRCDPISGHTALYWYRQSLGQGLEFLIYFQGNSAPDKSGLPSDRFSAERTGGSVSTLTIQRTQQEDSAVYLCASSQTSGGGGELFFGEGSRLTVL.

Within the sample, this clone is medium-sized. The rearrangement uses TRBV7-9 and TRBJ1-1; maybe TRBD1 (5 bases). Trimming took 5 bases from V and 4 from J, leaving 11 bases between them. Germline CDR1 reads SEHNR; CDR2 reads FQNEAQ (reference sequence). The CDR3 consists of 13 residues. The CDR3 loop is CASSPVGATEAFF. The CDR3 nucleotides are TGTGCCAGCAGCCCCGTCGGGGCCACTGAAGCTTTCTTT.

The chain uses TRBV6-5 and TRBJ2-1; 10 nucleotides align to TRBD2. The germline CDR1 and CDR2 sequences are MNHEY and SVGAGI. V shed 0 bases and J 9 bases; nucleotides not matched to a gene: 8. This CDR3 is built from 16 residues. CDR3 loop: CASSYSTAGGRSEQFF. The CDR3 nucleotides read TGTGCCAGCAGTTACTCGACAGCGGGGGGGCGGAGTGAGCAGTTCTTC.

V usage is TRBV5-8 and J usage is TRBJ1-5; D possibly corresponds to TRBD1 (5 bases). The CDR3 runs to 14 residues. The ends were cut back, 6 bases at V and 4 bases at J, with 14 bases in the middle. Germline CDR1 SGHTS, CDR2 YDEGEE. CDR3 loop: CASIFGTGNQPQHF. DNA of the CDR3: TGTGCCAGCATCTTTGGGACGGGGAATCAGCCCCAGCATTTT.

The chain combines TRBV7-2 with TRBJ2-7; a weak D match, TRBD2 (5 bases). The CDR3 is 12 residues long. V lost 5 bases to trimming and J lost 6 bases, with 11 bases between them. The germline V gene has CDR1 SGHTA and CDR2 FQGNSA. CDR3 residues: CASSTFEGEQYF. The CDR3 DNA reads TGTGCCAGCAGCACATTTGAGGGCGAGCAGTACTTC.

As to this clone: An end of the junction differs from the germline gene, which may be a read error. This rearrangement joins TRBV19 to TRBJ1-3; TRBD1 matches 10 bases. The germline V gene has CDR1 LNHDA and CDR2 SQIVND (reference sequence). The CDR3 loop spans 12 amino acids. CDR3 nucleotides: TGTGCCAGTAGTTCGACAGGGGGCTCCGGAGATTTT. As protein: CASSSTGGSGDF.

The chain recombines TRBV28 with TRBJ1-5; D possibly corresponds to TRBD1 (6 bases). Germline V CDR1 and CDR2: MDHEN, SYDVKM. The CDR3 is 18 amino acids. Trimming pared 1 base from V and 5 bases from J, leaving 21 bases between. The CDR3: CASSLSPGLGALDQPQHF. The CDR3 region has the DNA TGTGCCAGCAGTTTATCCCCGGGGCTGGGGGCGCTGGATCAGCCCCAGCATTTT.

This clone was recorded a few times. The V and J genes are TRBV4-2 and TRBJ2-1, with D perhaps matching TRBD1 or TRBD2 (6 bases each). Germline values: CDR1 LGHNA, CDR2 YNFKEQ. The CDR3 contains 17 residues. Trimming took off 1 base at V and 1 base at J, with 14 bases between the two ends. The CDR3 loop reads CASSQAQGTASYNEQFF. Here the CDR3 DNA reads TGTGCCAGCAGCCAAGCCCAGGGGACTGCTTCCTACAATGAGCAGTTCTTC.

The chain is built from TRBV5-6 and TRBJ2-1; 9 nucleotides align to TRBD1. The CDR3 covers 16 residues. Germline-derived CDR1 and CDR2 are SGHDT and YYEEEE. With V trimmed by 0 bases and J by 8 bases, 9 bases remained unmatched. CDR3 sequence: CASSLGDRVGVYEQFF. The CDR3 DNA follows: TGTGCCAGCAGCTTGGGGGACAGGGTGGGAGTGTATGAGCAGTTCTTC.

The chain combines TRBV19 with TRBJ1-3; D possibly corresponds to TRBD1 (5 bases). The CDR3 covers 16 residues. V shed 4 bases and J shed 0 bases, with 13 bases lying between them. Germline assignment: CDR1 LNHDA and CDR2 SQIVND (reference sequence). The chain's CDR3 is CASSTIGGLSGNTIYF. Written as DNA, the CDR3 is TGTGCCAGTAGTACGATCGGGGGACTCTCTGGAAACACCATATATTTT. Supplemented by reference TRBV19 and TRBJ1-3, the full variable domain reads DGGITQSPKYLFRKEGQNVTLSCEQNLNHDAMYWYRQDPGQGLRLIYYSQIVNDFQKGDIAEGYSVSREKKESFPLTVTSAQKNPTAFYLCASSTIGGLSGNTIYFGEGSWLTVV.

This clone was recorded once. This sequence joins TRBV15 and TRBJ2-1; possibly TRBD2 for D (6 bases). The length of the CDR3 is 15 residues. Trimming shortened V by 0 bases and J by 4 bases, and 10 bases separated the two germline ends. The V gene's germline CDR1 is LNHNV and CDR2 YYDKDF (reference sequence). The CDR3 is CATSRESGYYNEQFF. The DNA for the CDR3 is TGTGCCACCAGCAGAGAGAGCGGGTATTACAATGAGCAGTTCTTC.

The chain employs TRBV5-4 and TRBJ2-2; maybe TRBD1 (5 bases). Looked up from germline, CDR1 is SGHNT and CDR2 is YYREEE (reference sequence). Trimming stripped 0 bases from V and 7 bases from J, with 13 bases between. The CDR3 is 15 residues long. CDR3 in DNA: TGTGCCAGCAGCTTGGTCGCAGGGTATAGCGGGGAGCTGTTTTTT. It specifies CASSLVAGYSGELFF. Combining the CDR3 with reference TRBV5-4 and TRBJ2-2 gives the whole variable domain ETGVTQSPTHLIKTRGQQVTLRCSSQSGHNTVSWYQQALGQGPQFIFQYYREEENGRGNFPPRFSGLQFPNYSSELNVNALELDDSALYLCASSLVAGYSGELFFGEGSRLTVL.